This paragraph covers one T cell receptor beta chain sequence. Its antigen remains unknown. The sample is drawn from a study of T cell responses to AZD1222 COVID-19 vaccine. V lost 5 bases and J lost 8; bases outside the gene matches: 13. This CDR3 region has 16 residues. Germline-derived CDR1 and CDR2 are SGHTA and FQGNSA. Study-wide findings and caveats: Seropositivity was recorded at baseline in only a handful of AZD1222 recipients.

The data were produced by immunoSEQ multiplex PCR, yet TCRdb's version contains in-frame clones alone and is incomplete. This table holds roughly 170,000 clones, around 94% found once. The chain employs TRBV7-2 and TRBJ2-2; TRBD1 aligns across 8 bases. The sequence derives from an adult who received the AZD1222 COVID-19 vaccine. The source was peripheral blood, collected 28 days after the second AZD1222 dose. Written as DNA, the CDR3 is TGTGCCAGCAGCACCCTCCAGGACAGGGTAATAGGGGAGCTGTTTTTT. Translated, it gives CASSTLQDRVIGELFF.